Listed below are T cell receptor beta chains from one sample, sequenced in a study of blood T cell repertoires in COVID-19. Here immunoSEQ multiplex PCR was the method, and the copy in TCRdb shows in-frame clones only, minus some. The table has roughly 37,000 clones, approximately 78% seen once; the top ten hold less than 40%. The sequenced sample consisted of peripheral blood. These receptor sequences come from a man aged 60-69 years with acute or convalescent COVID-19. Each CDR3 is given with its conserved first and last residue. Fields, in order: clone size, J gene, V gene, D gene, CDR3 length, CDR3 DNA, CDR3 protein. D genes are given only for firm matches. Clone size is stated in some rows and not others, as once, few, many or a class when expanded.

>.|TRBJ1-6|TRBV6-5|TRBD1|14
TGTGCCAGCAGCGGACAGGTTGAAAATTCACCCCTCCACTTT
CASSGQVENSPLHF
>.|TRBJ2-4|TRBV19|.|14
TGTGCCAGTAGTATCGCGGTAGCCAAAAACATTCAGTACTTC
CASSIAVAKNIQYF
>once|TRBJ2-7|TRBV7-9|.|15
TGTGCCAGCAGCTTAGAAGGTAGCGCGACCTACGAGCAGTACTTC
CASSLEGSATYEQYF
>.|TRBJ2-5|TRBV6-5|TRBD2|15
TGTGCCAGCAGGTTCATTCTAGCGGCCCAAGAGACCCAGTACTTC
CASRFILAAQETQYF
>.|TRBJ1-3|TRBV5-4|.|17
TGTGCCAGCAGCTTGGCCTTGTCCGACAACTCTGGAAACACCATATATTTT
CASSLALSDNSGNTIYF
>.|TRBJ1-1|TRBV3-1/TRBV3-2|.|18
TGTGCCAGCAGCCAAGATCGCCGGGTCACCGGGTTGAACACTGAAGCTTTCTTT
CASSQDRRVTGLNTEAFF
>.|TRBJ2-3|TRBV5-1|.|14
TGCGCCAGCAGCCCAACTCCTAGCACAGATACGCAGTATTTT
CASSPTPSTDTQYF
>.|TRBJ2-2|TRBV10-3|TRBD2|15
TGTGCCATCGCGCTAGCGGGAGTCGGAACCGGGGAGCTGTTTTTT
CAIALAGVGTGELFF
>.|TRBJ2-3|TRBV2|.|14
TGTGCCAGCAGTGCACTCTCCGAGATGGATACGCAGTATTTT
CASSALSEMDTQYF
>.|TRBJ2-1|TRBV24-1|.|17
TGTGCCACCAGTGATTCGGGGGTGGGGGTAGCAGGATATGAGCAGTTCTTC
CATSDSGVGVAGYEQFF
>.|TRBJ2-3|TRBV28|TRBD2|16
TGTGCCAGCAGTTTGGGAGGGATGGGGGGCACAGATACGCAGTATTTT
CASSLGGMGGTDTQYF
>.|TRBJ2-3|TRBV11-2|.|16
TGTGCCAGCAGCTCGACAAGGCCCTGGGGCACAGATACGCAGTATTTT
CASSSTRPWGTDTQYF
>.|TRBJ1-1|TRBV19|TRBD1|14
TGTGCCAGTAACCTGGGACAGACGAACACTGAAGCTTTCTTT
CASNLGQTNTEAFF
>.|TRBJ1-6|TRBV19|TRBD1|13
TGTGCCACCTCGACAGGGATGAATTCACCCCTCCACTTT
CATSTGMNSPLHF
>once|TRBJ1-2|TRBV11-2|.|15
TGTGCCAGCAGCTTAGTTCGGGGGGTCGTGTATGGCTACACCTTC
CASSLVRGVVYGYTF
>.|TRBJ2-5|TRBV11-2|TRBD2|15
TGTGCCAGCAGCTTGGCGGGAGGGCCGGAAGAGACCCAGTACTTC
CASSLAGGPEETQYF
>once|TRBJ2-3|TRBV10-3|TRBD2|15
TGTGCCATCAGTGATCGGCGGGAGTACACAGATACGCAGTATTTT
CAISDRREYTDTQYF
>.|TRBJ1-3|TRBV5-1|TRBD1|16
TGCGCCAGCAGCGGCGCGACAGGGTATTCTGGAAACACCATATATTTT
CASSGATGYSGNTIYF
>.|TRBJ1-6|TRBV11-3|.|14
TGTGCCAGCACCCGGGGAGGGGGTAATTCACCCCTCCACTTT
CASTRGGGNSPLHF
>.|TRBJ2-1|TRBV25-1|TRBD2|16
TGTGCCAGCAGTAACCTCGGAGCGGGAGCTAGCAATGAGCAGTTCTTC
CASSNLGAGASNEQFF
>few|TRBJ1-5|TRBV29-1|TRBD1|14
TGCAGCGTCATCACAGGGGGGCGCAATCAGCCCCAGCATTTT
CSVITGGRNQPQHF
>.|TRBJ2-5|TRBV5-4|TRBD2|15
TGTGCCAGCAGCCGCCTAGCGGGAGTAAAAGAGACCCAGTACTTC
CASSRLAGVKETQYF
>few|TRBJ2-2|TRBV12-3/TRBV12-4|.|12
TGTGCCAGCAGTCAGGACACCGGGGAGCTGTTTTTT
CASSQDTGELFF
>once|TRBJ1-4|TRBV11-3|.|14
TGTGCCAGCAGCTACGGACAGAGTAATGAAAAACTGTTTTTT
CASSYGQSNEKLFF
>.|TRBJ2-3|TRBV7-2|TRBD1|15
TGTGCCAGCAGCTTCGGACAGGGGATCACAGATACGCAGTATTTT
CASSFGQGITDTQYF
>few|TRBJ2-1|TRBV24-1|TRBD1|15
TGTGCCACCAGTGACGGGACAGCGATCTACAATGAGCAGTTCTTC
CATSDGTAIYNEQFF
>.|TRBJ2-2|TRBV12-3/TRBV12-4|.|12
TGTGCCAGCTCGCATAGCGCCGGGGAGCTGTTTTTT
CASSHSAGELFF
>.|TRBJ1-6|TRBV27|.|16
TGTGCCAGCAGTTTATCTCCGCGGTTCTATAATTCACCCCTCCACTTT
CASSLSPRFYNSPLHF
>.|TRBJ1-6|TRBV6-1|TRBD1|15
TGTGCCAGCAGTGAACAGGGACAGGCAAATTCACCCCTCCACTTT
CASSEQGQANSPLHF
>.|TRBJ2-2|TRBV7-7|TRBD1|18
TGTGCCAGCAGTCACCGGACAGGAAAAGATGGGTCCGCCGGGGAGCTGTTTTTT
CASSHRTGKDGSAGELFF
>.|TRBJ2-3|TRBV11-3|.|16
TGTGCCAGCAGCCAGAGGGCGGGGTCGTTCGTCCGTACGCAGTATTTT
CASSQRAGSFVRTQYF
>.|TRBJ2-7|TRBV5-4|TRBD1|17
TGTGCCAGCAGCTTGAGACAGGGGGCGGGCAAGTCCTACGAGCAGTACTTC
CASSLRQGAGKSYEQYF
>.|TRBJ1-2|TRBV7-9|TRBD1|13
TGTGCCAGCAGCTCAGGGACAGCCTATGGCTACACCTTC
CASSSGTAYGYTF
>.|TRBJ2-7|TRBV12-3/TRBV12-4|.|12
TGTGCCAGCAGTCCGGAGGGAGACGAGCAGTACTTC
CASSPEGDEQYF
>.|TRBJ1-2|TRBV30|.|14
TGTGCCTGGAGTTGGGACACTCCTAACTATGGCTACACCTTC
CAWSWDTPNYGYTF
>few|TRBJ2-5|TRBV27|.|14
TGTGCCAGCAGAAGCGGGACAAGGGGTGAGACCCAGTACTTC
CASRSGTRGETQYF
>.|TRBJ1-2|TRBV19|TRBD1|14
TGTGCCAGTAGCCTGACAGGGGAAAGGGATGGCTACACCTTC
CASSLTGERDGYTF
>.|TRBJ2-2|TRBV11-3|.|15
TGTGCCAGCAGCTTAGTATTAGCGGACACCGGGGAGCTGTTTTTT
CASSLVLADTGELFF
>.|TRBJ1-5|TRBV5-1|TRBD1|16
TGCGCCAGCAGCTTGGGGACAGGTGCCTTCAATCAGCCCCAGCATTTT
CASSLGTGAFNQPQHF
>.|TRBJ2-7|TRBV11-2|TRBD2|15
TGTGCCAGCAGCTTAGTGATTAGCGGGAGTAACGAGCAGTACTTC
CASSLVISGSNEQYF
>.|TRBJ2-5|TRBV13|TRBD2|16
TGTGCCAGCAGCTTAGGCCGAGGTAGCGGGAGCGAGACCCAGTACTTC
CASSLGRGSGSETQYF
>.|TRBJ2-3|TRBV6-6|TRBD2|16
TGTGCCAGCAGTCGATCTAGCGGGCTCAGCACAGATACGCAGTATTTT
CASSRSSGLSTDTQYF
>.|TRBJ2-5|TRBV27|.|14
TGTGCCAGCAGCTTCACTCACAGCGGGGAGACCCAGTACTTC
CASSFTHSGETQYF
>.|TRBJ1-5|TRBV21-1|.|14
TGTGCCAGCAGCAGGTTTCCAGGGCCGGAGCCCCAGCATTTT
CASSRFPGPEPQHF
>.|TRBJ2-1|TRBV29-1|TRBD2|11
TGCAGCGCCCGTAGCGGGGGTGAGCAGTTCTTC
CSARSGGEQFF
>few|TRBJ2-1|TRBV30|.|18
TGTGCCTCTACCAAGAAACGTGAATCTAGATCTTTTGGCAATGAGCAGTTCTTC
CASTKKRESRSFGNEQFF
>.|TRBJ1-2|TRBV19|TRBD1|14
TGTGCCAGTAAAGGACAGGTGGAAGACTATGGCTACACCTTC
CASKGQVEDYGYTF
>.|TRBJ1-2|TRBV5-1|TRBD1|13
TGCGCCAGCAGCGGGGGACAGACCTATGGCTACACCTTC
CASSGGQTYGYTF
>.|TRBJ2-1|TRBV3-1/TRBV3-2|.|14
TGTGCCAGCAGCCAAAGGGGGGAGGGAAATGAGCAGTTCTTC
CASSQRGEGNEQFF
>.|TRBJ2-3|TRBV12-3/TRBV12-4|.|12
TGTGCCAGCAGTCGGAGCACAGATACGCAGTATTTT
CASSRSTDTQYF
>once|TRBJ2-7|TRBV4-1|.|14
TGCGCCAGCAGCCAAGAGGTGTACAGGTACGAGCAGTACTTC
CASSQEVYRYEQYF
>once|TRBJ2-3|TRBV5-6|.|16
TGTGCCAGCAGCTTCCCGACAGCCACCAGCACAGATACGCAGTATTTT
CASSFPTATSTDTQYF
>few|TRBJ2-7|TRBV6-6|.|17
TGTGCCAGCAGTCCCGAGCTTCCATTGGACAGAACCTACGAGCAGTACTTC
CASSPELPLDRTYEQYF